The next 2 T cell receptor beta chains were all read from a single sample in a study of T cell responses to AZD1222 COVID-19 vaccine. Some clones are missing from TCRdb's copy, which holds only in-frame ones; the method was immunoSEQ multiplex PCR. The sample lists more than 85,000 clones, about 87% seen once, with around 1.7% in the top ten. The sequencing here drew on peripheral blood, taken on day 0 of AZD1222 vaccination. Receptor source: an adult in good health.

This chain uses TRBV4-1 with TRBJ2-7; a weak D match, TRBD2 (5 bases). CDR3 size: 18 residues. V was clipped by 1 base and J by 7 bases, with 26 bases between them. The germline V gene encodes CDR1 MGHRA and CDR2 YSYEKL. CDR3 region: CASSQVPPVVHGDREQYF. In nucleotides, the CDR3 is TGCGCCAGCAGCCAAGTGCCGCCGGTTGTACACGGGGATCGTGAGCAGTACTTC.

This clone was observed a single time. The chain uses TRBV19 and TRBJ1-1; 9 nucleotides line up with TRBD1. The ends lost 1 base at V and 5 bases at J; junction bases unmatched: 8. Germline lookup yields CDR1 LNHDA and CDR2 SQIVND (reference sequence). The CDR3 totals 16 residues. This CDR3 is CASSIGVGQGRTEAFF. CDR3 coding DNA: TGTGCCAGTAGTATAGGGGTGGGACAGGGTAGGACTGAAGCTTTCTTT.